The next 17 T cell receptor beta chains were all read from a single sample in a study of blood T cell repertoires in COVID-19. Method: immunoSEQ multiplex PCR; TCRdb's copy keeps in-frame clones and lacks some. The table records 150,000 or so clones, roughly four fifths of them present only once. Sequencing input: peripheral blood. The receptor source for this set is a woman older than 75 with acute or convalescent COVID-19.

This rearrangement joins TRBV27 to TRBJ1-6, with TRBD1 matching 9 bases. The ends lost 4 bases at V and 4 bases at J; junction bases unmatched: 11. CDR1 is MNHEY and CDR2 is SMNVEV in the germline V gene (reference sequence). The CDR3 has 18 residues. DNA for the CDR3: TGTGCCAGCAGTTGGGGGACAGGGAGGATAGGGTATAATTCACCCCTCCACTTT. Its translation: CASSWGTGRIGYNSPLHF.

This clone came up a few times. This rearrangement joins TRBV15 to TRBJ1-2; 8 bases are a match to TRBD1. The V gene's germline CDR1 is LNHNV and CDR2 YYDKDF (reference sequence). V dropped 4 bases and J dropped 6; count of bases not matched to a gene: 10. There are 15 residues in the CDR3. CDR3 bases: TGTGCCACCAGCATTAGGACAGGGACAATCGATGGCTACACCTTC. Residues: CATSIRTGTIDGYTF.

The chain recombines TRBV3-1 (or the pseudogene TRBV3-2) with TRBJ1-5; no clear D. The CDR3 is made up of 13 amino acids. Trimming cost V 1 base and J 5 bases, with 6 bases left between them. The germline gives CDR1 LGHDT, CDR2 YNNKEL (reference sequence). In DNA form, the CDR3 reads TGTGCCAGCAGCCAAGTTCGGGATCAGCCCCAGCATTTT. Translating it yields CASSQVRDQPQHF.

The genes are TRBV20-1 and TRBJ2-1, with D perhaps matching TRBD1 (5 bases). In germline, CDR1 is DFQATT, CDR2 SNEGSKA (reference sequence). V was cut by 3 bases and J by 2 bases, with 14 bases left in between. The CDR3 covers 15 residues. The CDR3 sequence is CSASAQAGTYNEQFF. The CDR3 bases are TGCAGTGCTAGTGCTCAGGCAGGGACCTACAATGAGCAGTTCTTC.

The rearrangement uses TRBV29-1 and TRBJ1-2; D might be TRBD1 (6 bases). The CDR3 has 12 residues. Trimming took off 6 bases at V and 8 bases at J, with 16 bases between the two ends. Germline V gene sequence: CDR1 SQVTM, CDR2 ANQGSEA. This CDR3 reads CSVGGPSGGYTF. CDR3 nucleotide sequence: TGCAGCGTCGGGGGGCCCTCTGGGGGCTACACCTTC.

The genes are TRBV2 and TRBJ2-7; 9 nucleotides line up with TRBD2. Germline V gene sequence: CDR1 SNHLY, CDR2 FYNNEI. The CDR3 runs to 14 residues. J was trimmed by 2 bases and V by 2 bases; bases with no gene match: 1. CDR3 region: CASSELAGPYEQYF. CDR3 coding DNA: TGTGCCAGCAGTGAACTAGCGGGGCCCTACGAGCAGTACTTC.

The V and J genes are TRBV2 and TRBJ2-2, with TRBD2 matching over 9 bases. The junction had 8 bases not matched to a gene; V was cut back by 0 bases and J by 6 bases. Germline V gene data show CDR1 as SNHLY and CDR2 as FYNNEI. The CDR3 loop spans 17 amino acids. CDR3 bases: TGTGCCAGCAGTGAAGCACAGGCGGGAGGGCCCTCCGGGGAGCTGTTTTTT. Its translation is CASSEAQAGGPSGELFF. The full variable domain, completed using reference TRBV2 and TRBJ2-2, is EPEVTQTPSHQVTQMGQEVILRCVPISNHLYFYWYRQILGQKVEFLVSFYNNEISEKSEIFDDQFSVERPDGSNFTLKIRSTKLEDSAMYFCASSEAQAGGPSGELFFGEGSRLTVL.

The chain employs TRBV12-3 or TRBV12-4 and TRBJ2-1; D is possibly TRBD2 (6 bases). V lost 6 bases to trimming and J lost 9 bases, with 15 bases between them. The CDR3 contains 13 residues. This CDR3 is CASRRLVESEQFF. CDR3 sequence (DNA): TGTGCCAGCAGACGACTAGTAGAGAGTGAGCAGTTCTTC.

This rearrangement joins TRBV3-1 (or the pseudogene TRBV3-2) to TRBJ2-2; 13 bases are shared with TRBD2. V gave up 1 base and J gave up 6 bases; unmatched junction bases: 8. CDR3 size: 18 residues. In germline, CDR1 is LGHDT, CDR2 YNNKEL (reference sequence). The CDR3 nucleotides read TGTGCCAGCAGCCAAGCTCTTACTAGCGGGGGGGCCCCCGGGGAGCTGTTTTTT. Amino acids: CASSQALTSGGAPGELFF.

CDR3 nucleotides: TGTGCCAGCAGTGTGACCGGGACAGGGCTTTACAATGAGCAGTTCTTC. Translated, it gives CASSVTGTGLYNEQFF. This chain joins TRBV2 and TRBJ2-1; 9 bases are shared with TRBD1. The CDR3 sequence is 16 residues long. The germline V gene has CDR1 SNHLY and CDR2 FYNNEI. The V gene end was trimmed by 4 bases and the J gene end by 4 bases; junction bases not matched to a gene: 8.

The chain employs TRBV7-9 and TRBJ2-3; D is perhaps TRBD2 (5 bases). The CDR3 has 16 amino acids. V lost 1 base and J lost 4, with 15 bases in between. In germline, CDR1 is SEHNR, CDR2 FQNEAQ (reference sequence). CDR3 protein: CASSLGSVSRADTQYF. CDR3 DNA sequence: TGTGCCAGCAGCTTAGGGAGCGTTTCGAGGGCAGATACGCAGTATTTT.

The chain has TRBV5-5 and TRBJ2-1; 11 bases fit TRBD2. Trimming cost V 0 bases and J 9 bases; bases outside gene matches: 5. CDR3 length: 15 residues. CDR1 and CDR2 from the germline V gene are SGHKS and YYEKEE (reference sequence). In DNA, the CDR3 is TGTGCCAGCAGCTTGGGTGGAACTAGCGGGAGTGAGCAGTTCTTC. It specifies CASSLGGTSGSEQFF.

The chain has TRBV19 and TRBJ1-5; D unclear. Germline-derived CDR1 and CDR2 are LNHDA and SQIVND (reference sequence). Trimming took off 6 bases at V and 4 bases at J, with 13 bases between the two ends. The CDR3 is 14 amino acids. The CDR3 spells CASSPRAANQPQHF. DNA of the CDR3: TGTGCCAGTAGCCCGCGAGCGGCGAATCAGCCCCAGCATTTT. Full variable domain (missing parts from reference TRBV19 and TRBJ1-5): DGGITQSPKYLFRKEGQNVTLSCEQNLNHDAMYWYRQDPGQGLRLIYYSQIVNDFQKGDIAEGYSVSREKKESFPLTVTSAQKNPTAFYLCASSPRAANQPQHFGDGTRLSIL.

The chain links TRBV29-1 to TRBJ1-1; D ambiguous. The germline CDR1 and CDR2 sequences are SQVTM and ANQGSEA. The CDR3 contains 14 residues. V gave up 4 bases and J gave up 6 bases, with 18 bases separating them. CDR3 protein: CSVGPAGAGAEAFF. The CDR3 nucleotides read TGCAGCGTTGGGCCGGCGGGAGCCGGCGCTGAAGCTTTCTTT.

The chain has TRBV21-1 and TRBJ1-6; the table gives TRBD1 as D, unverified against the DNA. TRBV21-1 corresponds to a pseudogene. The CDR3 is 18 amino acids. The chain's CDR3 is CASLFVPGQGRRSSPLHF. The CDR3, as DNA: TGTGCCAGCCTTTTCGTCCCGGGACAGGGTAGGAGGAGTTCACCCCTCCACTTT.

This chain links TRBV5-1 with TRBJ2-1, with D possibly matching TRBD2 (6 bases). CDR1 SGHRS and CDR2 YFSETQ come from the germline V gene. This CDR3 is 15 amino acids long. V was trimmed by 2 bases and J by 6 bases, leaving 15 bases between them. The CDR3 DNA is TGCGCCAGCAGCTTTTGGGGGGTGAATGGCAATGAGCAGTTCTTC. This codes for CASSFWGVNGNEQFF.

The chain has TRBV5-1 and TRBJ2-3; 9 nucleotides agree with TRBD2. CDR1 SGHRS and CDR2 YFSETQ come from the germline V gene. The CDR3 contains 16 residues. V lost 4 bases, J lost 6 bases, and 12 bases stayed unmatched. CDR3 in DNA: TGCGCCAGCAGCATTGGGACTAGCCGGGAAAGCGATACGCAGTATTTT. It specifies CASSIGTSRESDTQYF.